These T cell receptor beta chains were read from a single sample in a study of patients and donors after allogeneic stem cell transplantation. TCRdb used MiXCR to reprocess the RT-PCR reads, holding one entry per CDR3 protein. Of just over 4,000 distinct CDR3 sequences in the sample, 24% were seen once. Sequenced sample: blood, either unsorted or a sorted T cell fraction (not recorded which). The receptor source for this set is a human donor who was either an allogeneic HSCT recipient or a stem cell or donor lymphocyte infusion donor (not recorded which). It is not recorded whose cells these are; they may come from a transplant donor. Both conserved end residues are part of each CDR3. D genes are given only for firm matches. Size values are once, few and many counts, or a class for expanded clones, and some rows have none.

v_gene	d_gene	abundance	j_gene	len	CDR3nt	CDR3aa
TRBV20-1	TRBD2	.	TRBJ2-1	14	TGCAGTGCTAGACCGGGACTAGCGGGAGATGAGCAGTTCTTC	CSARPGLAGDEQFF
TRBV5-1	.	large	TRBJ1-1	15	TGCGCCAGCAGCCCCCGGGCGGCAGCGAACACTGAAGCTTTCTTT	CASSPRAAANTEAFF
TRBV10-3	.	medium-sized	TRBJ1-3	12	TGTGCCATCAGTGAGCCTGGTGACACCATATATTTT	CAISEPGDTIYF
TRBV12-2	.	few	TRBJ2-7	13	TGTGCAAGTCGCTTAGGTCAGATCAACGAGCAGTACTTC	CASRLGQINEQYF
TRBV5-1	.	few	TRBJ1-1	15	TGCGCCAGCACCCTGGAGGAGGGTAGGAACACTGAAGCTTTCTTT	CASTLEEGRNTEAFF
TRBV12-3/TRBV12-4	.	.	TRBJ2-1	12	TGTGCCAGCAGTACAGGGCGGAATGAGCAGTTCTTC	CASSTGRNEQFF
TRBV5-1	TRBD1	.	TRBJ1-1	15	TGCGCCAGCAGCCCGACGACAGGGGTGAACACTGAAGCTTTCTTT	CASSPTTGVNTEAFF
TRBV6-2/TRBV6-3	.	large	TRBJ2-1	16	TGTGCCAGCAGACTCTTAGCAGAGGGCGCCCACAATGAGCAGTTCTTC	CASRLLAEGAHNEQFF
TRBV12-2	.	few	TRBJ1-1	11	TGTGCAAGTCGCCCGGGACTTGTAGCTTTCTTT	CASRPGLVAFF
TRBV30	.	.	TRBJ1-4	12	TGTGCCTGGAGTGTAGACAGTCTAAAACTGTTTTTT	CAWSVDSLKLFF
TRBV6-5	.	few	TRBJ2-2	14	TGTGCCAGCAGTTACAGGTCCGACACCGGGGAGCTGTTTTTT	CASSYRSDTGELFF
TRBV6-2/TRBV6-3	.	.	TRBJ2-3	11	TGTGCCACCCAACACACAGATACGCAGTATTTT	CATQHTDTQYF
TRBV18	.	few	TRBJ1-2	13	TGTGCCAGCTCCCCCAGCGGGAACTATGGCTACACCTTC	CASSPSGNYGYTF
TRBV7-2	.	medium-sized	TRBJ1-1	16	TGTGCCAGCAGCTTACTCTCGGGAGTTAGAAACACTGAAGCTTTCTTT	CASSLLSGVRNTEAFF
TRBV11-3	.	.	TRBJ2-7	13	TGTGCCAGCAGCCACGGGCCAGTCTACGAGCAGTACTTC	CASSHGPVYEQYF
TRBV5-1	TRBD1	medium-sized	TRBJ2-1	14	TGCGCCAGCGGAAAACAGGGGAGCTACAATGAGCAGTTCTTC	CASGKQGSYNEQFF
TRBV4-1	.	.	TRBJ2-7	16	TGCGCCAGCAGCCAAGACGGTGGTCATATCTCCCGCGAGCAGTACTTC	CASSQDGGHISREQYF
TRBV10-3	.	.	TRBJ1-1	15	TGTGCCATCAGTGAGTCCGTGACTTTTAACACTGAAGCTTTCTTT	CAISESVTFNTEAFF
TRBV20-1	TRBD1	.	TRBJ1-2	14	TGCAGTGCTAGAGATCCGGCAGGGGGCTTCGGCTACACCTTC	CSARDPAGGFGYTF
TRBV11-3	.	.	TRBJ1-1	13	TGTGCCAGCAGCTCCCCAGAGAACACTGAAGCTTTCTTT	CASSSPENTEAFF
TRBV5-6	TRBD2	large	TRBJ2-5	13	TGTGCCAGCAGCTTGCGGACTAGAGAGACCCAGTACTTC	CASSLRTRETQYF
TRBV6-5	.	.	TRBJ1-1	11	TGTGCCAGCAGTTGGGCAGATGAAGCTTTCTTT	CASSWADEAFF
TRBV18	.	few	TRBJ2-7	15	TGTGCCAGCTCACCGTCTCAGGGTGTGTCTTACGAGCAGTACTTC	CASSPSQGVSYEQYF
TRBV3-1	.	few	TRBJ1-2	13	TGTGCCAGCAGCCAAGCCAGTAACTATGGCTACACCTTC	CASSQASNYGYTF
TRBV18	TRBD2	.	TRBJ2-6	19	TGTGCCAGCTCACCTTCCGGGACTAGCGGCTTCTCTGGGGCCAACGTCCTGACTTTC	CASSPSGTSGFSGANVLTF
TRBV5-1	TRBD1	.	TRBJ1-1	14	TGCGCCAGCAGGCTTGGACAGGGGAACACTGAAGCTTTCTTT	CASRLGQGNTEAFF
TRBV20-1	.	few	TRBJ2-1	14	TGCAGTGCTAGGGGACCGGCCTCCTACAATGAGCAGTTCTTC	CSARGPASYNEQFF
TRBV11-2	.	medium-sized	TRBJ1-3	13	TGTGCCAGCACCGTTTCCTCTGGAAACACCATATATTTT	CASTVSSGNTIYF
TRBV29-1	TRBD1	few	TRBJ1-1	13	TGCAGCGCTCAGAGGGACAGGGAAACTGAAGCTTTCTTT	CSAQRDRETEAFF